A selection of T cell receptor beta chains follows, all from one sample in a study of cytomegalovirus exposure and HLA in healthy donors. Assay used: immunoSEQ multiplex PCR; TCRdb lists only in-frame clones, some missing. Of about 130,000 clones in the sample, around 81% were seen once. Sequencing was carried out using PBMCs. These receptors came from a man aged 18 to 30 in good health and CMV-seronegative. CDR3s include the opening cysteine and the closing phenylalanine or tryptophan. A D gene is named only where the DNA matches it firmly. Size is omitted from some rows. Given values are once, few, many or a class for expanded clones.

V: TRBV30; size: .; D: .; J: TRBJ1-5; DNA: TGTGCCTGGAGTGTGGGAGTCAATCAGCCCCAGCATTTT; CDR3: CAWSVGVNQPQHF
V: TRBV29-1; size: .; D: .; J: TRBJ2-1; DNA: TGCAGCGTAGTTGGGGGCACCTACAATGAGCAGTTCTTC; CDR3: CSVVGGTYNEQFF
V: TRBV10-3; size: .; D: TRBD2; J: TRBJ2-7; DNA: TGTGCCATCAGAACTAGCGGGTCCACCTACGAGCAGTACTTC; CDR3: CAIRTSGSTYEQYF
V: TRBV7-9; size: .; D: .; J: TRBJ2-7; DNA: TGTGCCAGCAGCCGAAGGGAGTTATCCTACGAGCAGTACTTC; CDR3: CASSRRELSYEQYF
V: TRBV4-3; size: .; D: .; J: TRBJ1-4; DNA: TGCGCCAGCAGCCAAGAACCAGGGTGGGAAAAACTGTTTTTT; CDR3: CASSQEPGWEKLFF
V: TRBV5-1; size: .; D: TRBD1; J: TRBJ2-1; DNA: TGCGCCAGCAGCTTGGTGACAGGGAACCTACGCAATGAGCAGTTCTTC; CDR3: CASSLVTGNLRNEQFF
V: TRBV2; size: .; D: .; J: TRBJ1-2; DNA: TGTGCCAGCACCACAGGAGGGTCTAACTATGGCTACACCTTC; CDR3: CASTTGGSNYGYTF
V: TRBV9; size: .; D: .; J: TRBJ1-2; DNA: TGTGCCAGCAGCGTAGGGGGCAGTGACTATGGCTACACCTTC; CDR3: CASSVGGSDYGYTF
V: TRBV5-4; size: .; D: .; J: TRBJ2-7; DNA: TGTGCCAGCAGCCCGTCCAGGGGCGAGCAGTACTTC; CDR3: CASSPSRGEQYF
V: TRBV12-5; size: .; D: .; J: TRBJ1-1; DNA: TGTGCTAGTGGTTTGGTTAGCATTAACACTGAAGCTTTCTTT; CDR3: CASGLVSINTEAFF
V: TRBV5-1; size: .; D: TRBD2; J: TRBJ2-3; DNA: TGCGCCAGCAGCCGGCTCATGGGACTAGCTAAAGGAGATACGCAGTATTTT; CDR3: CASSRLMGLAKGDTQYF
V: TRBV30; size: .; D: TRBD1; J: TRBJ1-1; DNA: TGTGCCTGGAGTCCCACCGGGACAGATTCATTCTTT; CDR3: CAWSPTGTDSFF
V: TRBV7-9; size: .; D: .; J: TRBJ2-7; DNA: TGTGCCAGCAGCTCTCAGGTTAGGGGATTTTCCTACGAGCAGTACTTC; CDR3: CASSSQVRGFSYEQYF
V: TRBV21-1; size: .; D: .; J: TRBJ2-1; DNA: TGTGCCAGCAGCAGTCGGGACAGCAGGAGGTTGAATGAGCAGTTCTTC; CDR3: CASSSRDSRRLNEQFF
V: TRBV7-9; size: .; D: .; J: TRBJ2-7; DNA: TGTGCCAGCAGCTTAGGAGGAGGCGAGCAGTACTTC; CDR3: CASSLGGGEQYF
V: TRBV28; size: .; D: .; J: TRBJ1-5; DNA: TGTGCCAGCCAGTACGGGGGAAGCCAGCCCCAGCATTTT; CDR3: CASQYGGSQPQHF
V: TRBV6-4; size: .; D: TRBD1; J: TRBJ1-6; DNA: TGTGCCAGCAGTCCTGACAGGGGTGATTCACCCCTCCACTTT; CDR3: CASSPDRGDSPLHF
V: TRBV25-1; size: .; D: .; J: TRBJ1-4; DNA: TGTGCCAGCAGTAGCGCAGATTTCTTTTTT; CDR3: CASSSADFFF
V: TRBV10-2; size: few; D: .; J: TRBJ1-3; DNA: TGCGCCAGCAGTGACAGGAGGGTTACCTCTGGAAACACCATATATTTT; CDR3: CASSDRRVTSGNTIYF
V: TRBV5-1; size: .; D: .; J: TRBJ2-3; DNA: TGCGCCAGCAGCTTGGAAGGGGTCACAGATACGCAGTATTTT; CDR3: CASSLEGVTDTQYF
V: TRBV6-5; size: .; D: .; J: TRBJ1-2; DNA: TGTGCCAGCACCTTAACAGGGTTAGCTAACTATGGCTACACCTTC; CDR3: CASTLTGLANYGYTF
V: TRBV6-5; size: once; D: .; J: TRBJ1-2; DNA: TGTGCCAGCAGTTACTCTACTGGGCCAAATGGCTACACCTTC; CDR3: CASSYSTGPNGYTF
V: TRBV4-3; size: .; D: .; J: TRBJ1-1; DNA: TGCGCCAGCAGCCAAGTAGTGGTGAACACTGAAGCTTTCTTT; CDR3: CASSQVVVNTEAFF
V: TRBV9; size: .; D: .; J: TRBJ2-7; DNA: TGTGCCAGCAGCGGGGGGGAGACCGAGCAGTACTTC; CDR3: CASSGGETEQYF
V: TRBV5-1; size: .; D: TRBD2; J: TRBJ2-5; DNA: TGTGCCAGCAGATCTCCGGGACTACAAGAGACCCAGTACTTC; CDR3: CASRSPGLQETQYF
V: TRBV18; size: few; D: TRBD1; J: TRBJ1-6; DNA: TGTGCCAGCTCACCCAGGACAGGGAATTCACCCCTCCACTTT; CDR3: CASSPRTGNSPLHF
V: TRBV6-6; size: few; D: .; J: TRBJ1-4; DNA: TGTGCCAGCAGTTACTCCGCGCGGGATAATAATGAAAAACTGTTTTTT; CDR3: CASSYSARDNNEKLFF
V: TRBV10-2; size: .; D: .; J: TRBJ1-1; DNA: TGCGCCAGCTCGGCGTCGGGGAGGGCCACTGAAGCTTTCTTT; CDR3: CASSASGRATEAFF
V: TRBV10-3; size: .; D: .; J: TRBJ1-2; DNA: TGTGCCATCCCGCGGGATTCGGACTATGGCTACACCTTC; CDR3: CAIPRDSDYGYTF
V: TRBV10-3; size: .; D: .; J: TRBJ1-4; DNA: TGTGCCAACCGAGTCGGGGGGAATGAAAAACTGTTTTTT; CDR3: CANRVGGNEKLFF
V: TRBV5-4; size: .; D: TRBD2; J: TRBJ2-3; DNA: TGTGCCAGCAGCTTGGGACTAGCTGGGACAGATACGCAGTATTTT; CDR3: CASSLGLAGTDTQYF
V: TRBV9; size: once; D: .; J: TRBJ1-2; DNA: TGTGCCAGCAGCCCAGGGTCAGGCGGCTACACCTTC; CDR3: CASSPGSGGYTF
V: TRBV6-1; size: .; D: TRBD1; J: TRBJ1-2; DNA: TGTGCCAGCAAAACAGGGGACTATGGCTACACCTTC; CDR3: CASKTGDYGYTF
V: TRBV18; size: .; D: .; J: TRBJ1-2; DNA: TGTGCCAGCTCACCATGGATACAGGATCGGGATGGCTACACCTTC; CDR3: CASSPWIQDRDGYTF
V: TRBV15; size: once; D: .; J: TRBJ2-3; DNA: TGTGCCACCAGCAGAGACGAAGAGCGGGATACGCAGTATTTT; CDR3: CATSRDEERDTQYF
V: TRBV7-9; size: .; D: TRBD1; J: TRBJ2-1; DNA: TGTGCCAGCAGCCCGAGGACAGGGGAGGTCAATGAGCAGTTCTTC; CDR3: CASSPRTGEVNEQFF
V: TRBV4-2; size: once; D: .; J: TRBJ1-4; DNA: TGTGCCAGCAATTCAGGGGCGGAAAAACTGTTTTTT; CDR3: CASNSGAEKLFF
V: TRBV9; size: .; D: .; J: TRBJ1-1; DNA: TGTGCCAGCAGCGTAGGATCGTCGCCCAGGGGAAGGAACACTGAAGCTTTCTTT; CDR3: CASSVGSSPRGRNTEAFF
V: TRBV4-3; size: .; D: .; J: TRBJ1-1; DNA: TGCGCCAGCAGCCAAGGACCCCAAGGGGGTGAAGCTTTCTTT; CDR3: CASSQGPQGGEAFF
V: TRBV29-1; size: .; D: TRBD1; J: TRBJ1-1; DNA: TGCAGCGTTGACGGAGGGACAGGGGAAGCTTTCTTT; CDR3: CSVDGGTGEAFF
V: TRBV19; size: few; D: TRBD1; J: TRBJ2-3; DNA: TGTGCCAGTAGTAAGGGACAGGGATACACAGATACGCAGTATTTT; CDR3: CASSKGQGYTDTQYF
V: TRBV29-1; size: .; D: TRBD1; J: TRBJ1-1; DNA: TGCAGCGTTGTGACAGGGGTGATAATTGAAGCTTTCTTT; CDR3: CSVVTGVIIEAFF